A single sample gave rise to the 14 T cell receptor beta chains below, sequenced in a study of OX40 agonist ivuxolimab in advanced cancers. Library preparation was by the immunoSEQ multiplex PCR assay. This is the immuneACCESS table as TCRdb keeps it, with only in-frame sequences that have V and J called. A part of the clones is gone; compared with another copy, unresolved V genes explain less than half, and the rest is unexplained. Counted in this sample were some 80,000 clones; about 88% of them appeared once. The top ten constitute around 0.7% of the sample. The material was CD4+ or CD8+ T cells sorted from blood, obtained in a trial of the OX40 agonist ivuxolimab. The source is an adult with an advanced solid tumor such as melanoma, head and neck, liver or kidney cancer.

The CDR3 nucleotides read TGTGCCAGCTCACCCGCCCGGACAAGTGATACGCAGTATTTT. This encodes CASSPARTSDTQYF. The chain links TRBV18 to TRBJ2-3; TRBD1 might be the D (5 bases). The CDR3 is 14 residues long. Per the germline V gene, CDR1 is KGHSH and CDR2 is LQKENI. The V end lost 3 bases, the J end lost 6 bases, and 13 bases lay between the germline ends.

The chain carries TRBV4-2 and TRBJ2-7; 8 nucleotides match TRBD2. The CDR3 runs to 16 residues. CDR1 is LGHNA, CDR2 YNFKEQ, per germline. V dropped 5 bases and J dropped 1; count of bases not matched to a gene: 10. The CDR3 nucleotides are TGTGCCAGCAGCTTCTGGGGCGGGAGGACGTCCTACGAGCAGTACTTC. This codes for CASSFWGGRTSYEQYF.

V is TRBV5-5 and J is TRBJ1-1; D remains unclear. The germline V and J ends were trimmed by 5 bases and 3 bases, with 17 bases remaining between them. The CDR3 extends over 15 amino acids. CDR1 is SGHKS and CDR2 is YYEKEE in the germline V gene (reference sequence). CDR3 in DNA: TGTGCCAGCAGACCCGGAGAGGTCCGCTACACTGAAGCTTTCTTT. It specifies CASRPGEVRYTEAFF.

The table lists this clone with a count of one. The V and J genes are TRBV11-2 and TRBJ2-3; D assignment may be TRBD1 or TRBD2 (5 bases each). CDR1 and CDR2 (germline): SGHAT, FQNNGV. This CDR3 has 15 residues. V shed 6 bases and J shed 3 bases, with 16 bases lying between them. The CDR3 DNA sequence: TGTGCCAGCAGTCGGAATCTGGGGGAAACAGATACGCAGTATTTT. This gives the protein CASSRNLGETDTQYF.

The chain is built from TRBV7-9 and TRBJ2-3; D remains unclear. Germline V gene lookup returns CDR1 SEHNR and CDR2 FQNEAQ (reference sequence). V was shortened by 3 bases and J by 6 bases, with 4 bases between the two germline ends. The CDR3 extends over 11 amino acids. In nucleotides, the CDR3 is TGTGCCAGCAGCTTTTACGATACGCAGTATTTT. This codes for CASSFYDTQYF. The full variable domain, rest sourced from reference TRBV7-9 and TRBJ2-3, is DTGVSQNPRHKITKRGQNVTFRCDPISEHNRLYWYRQTLGQGPEFLTYFQNEAQLEKSRLLSDRFSAERPKGSFSTLEIQRTEQGDSAMYLCASSFYDTQYFGPGTRLTVL.

As to this clone: Other DNA sequences of this sample code for an identical CDR3. This rearrangement joins TRBV30 to TRBJ2-1; weak D call: TRBD2 (6 bases). The CDR3 length is 13 residues. From germline, CDR1 is GTSNPN and CDR2 SVGIG (reference sequence). Trimming pared 0 bases from V and 7 bases from J, leaving 10 bases between. The CDR3 protein is CAWSVGGGNEQFF. The CDR3, as DNA: TGTGCCTGGAGTGTGGGAGGTGGAAATGAGCAGTTCTTC.

Concerning this clone itself: The sample contains more than one DNA sequence encoding this CDR3. The chain has TRBV6-5 and TRBJ2-7, with TRBD1 as a possible D gene (6 bases). Looked up from germline, CDR1 is MNHEY and CDR2 is SVGAGI. The V gene lost 5 bases and the J gene lost 1 base, with 6 bases spanning the gap. This CDR3 spans 12 amino acids. CDR3 nucleotide sequence: TGTGCCAGCAGTGGACAGTCCTACGAGCAGTACTTC. Translation: CASSGQSYEQYF.

In this sample, this clone turned up once. The genes are TRBV18 and TRBJ2-5; no clear D gene. CDR1 KGHSH and CDR2 LQKENI come from the germline V gene. Trimming left V 6 bases short and J 1 base short, with 3 bases between. This CDR3 spans 11 amino acids. Written as DNA, the CDR3 is TGTGCCAGCTCCATCCAAGAGACCCAGTACTTC. Translating gives CASSIQETQYF.

The CDR3 coding sequence is TGTGCCAGCAGCCGGCAGACAGGGGCTGGAAACATTCAGTACTTC. Translated: CASSRQTGAGNIQYF. The genes are TRBV14 and TRBJ2-4; 8 nucleotides align to TRBD1. J gave up 6 bases and V 4 bases, and 8 bases lay outside the gene matches. This CDR3 spans 15 amino acids. CDR1 is SGHDN and CDR2 is FVKESK in the germline V gene.

This chain connects TRBV10-3 to TRBJ1-1; maybe TRBD1 (5 bases). The germline gives CDR1 ENHRY, CDR2 SYGVKD. The CDR3 contains 14 residues. Between the trimmed V and J ends, which lost 4 bases and 4 bases, there was a span of 13 bases. Here the CDR3 DNA reads TGTGCCATCAGTGCAGGGTCCGGGGGCACTGAAGCTTTCTTT. Translating it yields CAISAGSGGTEAFF.

There are a few counts of this clone. This chain uses TRBV19 with TRBJ2-1; 12 nucleotides agree with TRBD2. The length of the CDR3 is 16 residues. The junction had 8 bases not matched to a gene; V was cut back by 3 bases and J by 8 bases. CDR1 and CDR2 from the germline V gene are LNHDA and SQIVND (reference sequence). The CDR3 DNA reads TGTGCCAGTAGTATGGCTAGCGGGAGGGCCGAGTATGAGCAGTTCTTC. Encoded protein: CASSMASGRAEYEQFF.

This sequence joins TRBV20-1 and TRBJ2-7; no firm D call. CDR3 size: 11 residues. Germline CDR1 reads DFQATT; CDR2 reads SNEGSKA (reference sequence). The V gene lost 6 bases and the J gene lost 2 bases, with 8 bases spanning the gap. CDR3 sequence: CSALTPYEQYF. The DNA of the CDR3 is TGCAGTGCCCTTACTCCCTACGAGCAGTACTTC.

The CDR3 DNA reads TGTGCCAGCAGCTTCTCTCCCCCGGATAGGCAGTACTTC. It specifies CASSFSPPDRQYF. The rearrangement uses TRBV11-2 and TRBJ2-5; no reliable D call. V lost 3 bases and J lost 11, with 16 bases in between. This CDR3 region has 13 residues. Germline CDR1 reads SGHAT; CDR2 reads FQNNGV.

The chain links TRBV4-3 to TRBJ1-3, with D maybe TRBD1 (5 bases). The germline gives CDR1 LGHNA, CDR2 YSLEER. Between the trimmed V and J ends, which lost 1 base and 1 base, there was a span of 11 bases. The CDR3 extends over 16 amino acids. The CDR3 DNA sequence: TGCGCCAGCAGCCAAGTGCGGGGGATATCTGGAAACACCATATATTTT. Translating it yields CASSQVRGISGNTIYF.